This T cell receptor beta chain was obtained from a study of blood T cell repertoires in COVID-19 (dated by TCRdb to about 2020). Context from the whole study: Samples covering the acute and convalescent phases of COVID-19 were provided by collaborators in the United States, Italy and Spain. The repertoires were made available in a free public database intended to serve as a resource for research on the immune response to SARS-CoV-2. Deeply sampled blood TCRbeta repertoires from subjects exposed to, actively infected with, or recovered from COVID-19 were included in the dataset. The material from the prospective study consisted of cDNA or gDNA derived from T cells, B-cell-depleted T cells, or PBMCs. HLA class I and class II types, where available, came from metadata supplied by the sample provider rather than from assay-based typing. The samples were drawn from the first 160 participants of the ongoing ImmuneRACE study and from under 1,500 subjects provided by 6 global collaborators. Nearly every sample came with metadata listing a de-identified subject ID, COVID-19 status, age in years and sex.

The germline ends are 16 bases apart after V is trimmed by 4 bases and J by 3 bases. The CDR3 has 15 amino acids, counting the end cysteine and phenylalanine. Kept here is only the CDR3 DNA, which spans 45 bases and is read in frame from base 1. Reading the germline V gene (reference sequence) gives CDR1 GTSNPN and CDR2 SVGIG. Results the study describes overall, beyond this receptor: The amount of clinical and demographic metadata varied by source and participant and was provided uncurated.

The immunoSEQ Assay, a bias-controlled multiplex PCR, was used to amplify TCRbeta CDR3 regions from genomic DNA. On the authors' methods: Within the assay, amplification of reference gene primers was used to estimate how many nucleated cells each sample contained. To quantify the absolute abundance of each unique TCRbeta CDR3 rearrangement, sequence reads were collapsed and filtered. For each sample, productive Simpson clonality was calculated as the square root of Simpson's diversity index over productive rearrangements. Not all clones reach the TCRdb copy of this immuneACCESS table, which keeps in-frame sequences only. Checked studies attribute under half of the gap to unresolved V genes and leave the rest unexplained. Clonal size and the V and J genes are those of that table, whereas D and trimming came from the DNA. The table for this sample lists 95,000 to 150,000 clones; over 75% of them were counted only once. The ten most abundant clones make up approximately 16% of the sample.

Each collaborating institution followed its own protocols to collect whole blood in K2EDTA tubes. Collaborator samples were shipped for TCRbeta analysis as frozen whole blood, isolated PBMCs, or DNA extracted from either sample type. As regards this clone: Which antigen it targets is not known. Per-nucleotide qualities are absent, and no much larger clonotype sits a single base away.

The sequence was collected from a man aged 55-75 years with active or convalescent COVID-19. The sequencing sample was made of peripheral blood. The V gene is TRBV30 and the J gene is TRBJ1-3, with TRBD1 tentatively as D gene (5 bases match). The sequenced DNA is TGTGCCTGGACCGGAGGGGAATGGCTTGGAAACACCATATATTTT. This yields the protein CAWTGGEWLGNTIYF.